This T cell receptor beta chain was retrieved from a study of T cells expressing NK-cell markers. Whole-study context: Underlying the TCR beta repertoires were sorted CD3+CD56+NKG2C+, CD3+CD56+NKG2C- and CD3+CD56-NKG2C+ T cells.

TCRdb re-called the 5' RACE reads and catalogs CDR3 proteins one per entry, DNA excluded. Its clone listing holds about half a million distinct CDR3 sequences. Study outcomes and limitations: Certain NKG2C+ T cell clones were expanded, and their HCMV specificity remained unclear.

Concerning this clonotype: Its antigen is undetermined.

The sample taken for sequencing was blood T cells: a sorted CD56 or NKG2C T cell subset, CD4+ or CD8+ T cells, or bulk PBMC T cells (not recorded which). This sequence originates from a woman between 45 and 65 years old in good health.

The CDR3 loop is CATSPDPYSYNEQFF. The chain has TRBV15 and TRBJ2-1; TCRdb calls TRBD1, which cannot be checked without DNA. Per germline, CDR1 LNHNV and CDR2 YYDKDF (reference sequence). The CDR3 is made up of 15 amino acids.